Listed below are T cell receptor beta chains from one sample, sequenced in a study of shared clonotypes between healthy human individuals. Generated by immunoSEQ multiplex PCR, the TCRdb table keeps only in-frame clones and is missing some. The top ten clones hold 45% to 50% of a sample with approximately 95,000 clones, 65% to 70% of them seen once. The source material was memory CD8+ T cells sorted from blood. The source of these receptors is a man aged 25 to 40 in good health. Each CDR3 is given with its conserved first and last residue. The order of the fields is V gene, clone size, D gene, J gene, CDR3 DNA, CDR3 protein. The D gene is left open where the match is weak. Clone size is shown for a subset of rows, as once, few, many or a class of expanded clone.

TRBV4-2	few	-	TRBJ2-7	TGTGCCAGCAGCCCCGAGGGAGGGACACCAACCTACGAGCAGTACTTC	CASSPEGGTPTYEQYF
TRBV19	-	-	TRBJ2-1	TGTGCCAGCGCCAAGGGCTTTTGGGGGGCCCGTGAGCAGTTCTTC	CASAKGFWGAREQFF
TRBV6-4	few	TRBD2	TRBJ2-1	TGTGCCAGCGGCTCCGGGACTAGCGGATACAATGAGCAGTTCTTC	CASGSGTSGYNEQFF
TRBV7-9	-	TRBD1	TRBJ2-2	TGTGCCAGCAGCCGGGACAGGGGTAACACCGGGGAGCTGTTTTTT	CASSRDRGNTGELFF
TRBV30	once	TRBD1	TRBJ1-2	TGTGCCTGGAGTGTACGGAGACAGGGTAACTATGGCTACACCTTC	CAWSVRRQGNYGYTF
TRBV28	-	-	TRBJ2-1	TGTGCCAGCAGTTTATATCAGTCGGGAGTCAATGAGCAGTTCTTC	CASSLYQSGVNEQFF
TRBV6-1	-	TRBD2	TRBJ2-7	TGTGCCAGCAGTGAGGGGGAGGGCGCCCCTTCCTACGAGCAGTACTTC	CASSEGEGAPSYEQYF
TRBV25-1	many	-	TRBJ2-5	TGTGCCAGCAGTAGGCGAGGGGGAGAGACCCAGTACTTC	CASSRRGGETQYF
TRBV7-2	-	-	TRBJ2-7	TGTGCCAGCAGCTTAGGCACAAACTACGAGCAGTACTTC	CASSLGTNYEQYF
TRBV27	-	TRBD1	TRBJ1-2	TGTGCCAGCAAGACAGGGGGCCGGGGCTACACCTTC	CASKTGGRGYTF
TRBV6-1	-	TRBD1	TRBJ1-3	TGTGCCAGCAGTGAAGGGACAGGGGGGGGAAACACCATATATTTT	CASSEGTGGGNTIYF
TRBV5-1	once	TRBD2	TRBJ2-2	TGCGCCAGCAGCCCACTAGCGGGAGACACCCCGGGGGAGCTGTTTTTT	CASSPLAGDTPGELFF
TRBV6-6	many	-	TRBJ2-7	TGTGCCAGCAGTTACTCTGGGGGCACCAGCTCCTACGAGCAGTACTTC	CASSYSGGTSSYEQYF
TRBV6-1	-	-	TRBJ2-7	TGTGCCAGCAGTGACCCTGCCGGGACGGCCTCCTACGAGCAGTACTTC	CASSDPAGTASYEQYF
TRBV5-5	-	-	TRBJ2-3	TGTGCCAGCAGCTCGGGTATAACAGATACGCAGTATTTT	CASSSGITDTQYF
TRBV13	-	-	TRBJ2-3	TGTGCCAGCAGCTTATCGGCTGAAACAGATACGCAGTATTTT	CASSLSAETDTQYF